The 4 T cell receptor beta chains below come from one sample, sequenced in a study of shared clonotypes between healthy human individuals. Sequencing used immunoSEQ multiplex PCR; TCRdb keeps in-frame clones, though not all of them. The repertoire has about 490,000 clones, around 73% of them found once; the top ten carry approximately 12%. The sample consisted of PBMCs. The source is a woman in her thirties or forties in good health. Some clones in this sample may be carry-over from other donors' samples.

The chain carries TRBV28 and TRBJ2-7; no reliable D call. This CDR3 comprises 15 residues. V lost 1 base, J lost 0 bases, and 10 bases lay in between. Germline V gene data show CDR1 as MDHEN and CDR2 as SYDVKM. This CDR3 is CASSLSQVSSYEQYF. Written as DNA, the CDR3 is TGTGCCAGCAGTTTATCCCAGGTGAGCTCCTACGAGCAGTACTTC.

The chain recombines TRBV19 with TRBJ1-5; D gene uncertain. The V gene's germline CDR1 is LNHDA and CDR2 SQIVND (reference sequence). The CDR3 loop spans 14 amino acids. The V gene lost 5 bases and the J gene lost 1 base, with 9 bases spanning the gap. This CDR3 reads CASSVGMSNQPQHF. CDR3 DNA sequence: TGTGCCAGTAGTGTAGGGATGAGCAATCAGCCCCAGCATTTT.

In this sample, this clone turned up a few times. The chain joins TRBV9 to TRBJ2-7, with unresolved D. Germline V gene data show CDR1 as SGDLS and CDR2 as YYNGEE. The CDR3 has 14 amino acids. V lost 2 bases to trimming and J lost 0 bases, with 9 bases between them. The CDR3 spells CASSVHLSSYEQYF. CDR3 DNA sequence: TGTGCCAGCAGCGTCCACTTAAGCTCCTACGAGCAGTACTTC.

This chain connects TRBV29-1 to TRBJ2-7; D gene unclear. The CDR3 totals 13 residues. The germline V gene has CDR1 SQVTM and CDR2 ANQGSEA. The germline V and J ends were trimmed by 6 bases and 2 bases, with 14 bases remaining between them. CDR3 DNA sequence: TGCAGCGTCTCGAAGACTGGAACCTACGAGCAGTACTTC. It translates to CSVSKTGTYEQYF.